One sample yielded the 15 T cell receptor beta chains listed below, sequenced in a study of identical twins. TCRdb fed the 5' RACE reads into MiXCR, producing one record per CDR3 protein. The sample consists of around 1.7 million distinct CDR3 sequences, 25% to 35% of them appearing once. Specimen: cord blood. Receptors were obtained from a newborn girl in good health.

A remark on this clonotype: One end of the junction fails to match germline, which may point to a read error. The chain employs TRBV10-3 and TRBJ1-1; D unresolved. Germline V lookup: CDR1 ENHRY, CDR2 SYGVKD. The CDR3 is made up of 13 amino acids. This chain's CDR3 is CALRQDGNTEAFF. In DNA form, the CDR3 reads TGTGCCCTCAGGCAGGACGGCAACACTGAAGCTTTCTTT.

This clonotype was detected only a few times. CDR3 sequence reads: CASSLSSGYEDTQYF. DNA for the CDR3: TGCGCCAGCAGCTTGTCTAGCGGGTATGAAGATACGCAGTATTTT. This chain links TRBV5-1 with TRBJ2-3, with 8 bases aligning to TRBD2. Germline trimming cut 1 base from V and 5 bases from J; bases unmatched to any gene: 6. This CDR3 is built from 15 residues. CDR1 is SGHRS, CDR2 YFSETQ, per germline. Variable domain in full (rest from reference TRBV5-1 and TRBJ2-3): KAGVTQTPRYLIKTRGQQVTLSCSPISGHRSVSWYQQTPGQGLQFLFEYFSETQRNKGNFPGRFSGRQFSNSRSEMNVSTLELGDSALYLCASSLSSGYEDTQYFGPGTRLTVL.

The V gene is TRBV12-3 or TRBV12-4, the J gene TRBJ2-2, with TRBD2 as a possible D gene (6 bases). The CDR3 runs 16 residues. V lost 0 bases and J lost 7, with 15 bases in between. CDR3 sequence (DNA): TGTGCCAGCAGTTTAGCGCTGGCTAGCGTTAGCGGGGAGCTGTTTTTT. Translated, it gives CASSLALASVSGELFF.

In this sample, this clonotype turned up a few times. The chain recombines TRBV20-1 with TRBJ2-5, with 9 nucleotides matching TRBD2. Trimming took 0 bases from V and 4 from J; bases not matched to a gene: 12. The CDR3 runs to 17 residues. Germline V lookup: CDR1 DFQATT, CDR2 SNEGSKA (reference sequence). The CDR3 bases are TGCAGTGCTAGAGATGGCGAAGCTAGCGGGGATCCAGAGACCCAGTACTTC. It specifies CSARDGEASGDPETQYF.

The rearrangement uses TRBV11-2 and TRBJ1-1; TRBD1 matches at 9 bases. CDR3 length equals 16 residues. Germline-derived CDR1 and CDR2 are SGHAT and FQNNGV. Trimming removed 5 bases from V and 1 base from J; junction bases left unmatched: 8. CDR3 amino acids: CASSPPRTGANTEAFF. The CDR3 DNA follows: TGTGCCAGCAGCCCCCCCCGGACAGGGGCGAACACTGAAGCTTTCTTT.

The gene calls are TRBV28 and TRBJ1-1, with D unresolved. Trimming took off 6 bases at V and 2 bases at J, with 19 bases between the two ends. Germline V lookup: CDR1 MDHEN, CDR2 SYDVKM. This CDR3 is built from 16 residues. DNA of the CDR3: TGTGCCAGCAGGTTACCCAGCCATTGGGAAAACACTGAAGCTTTCTTT. Translated, it gives CASRLPSHWENTEAFF.

The chain is built from TRBV29-1 and TRBJ2-7, with D perhaps matching TRBD1 (7 bases). V was clipped by 4 bases and J by 1 base, with 14 bases between them. Germline V gene data show CDR1 as SQVTM and CDR2 as ANQGSEA. The CDR3 has 14 residues. For the CDR3, the DNA is TGCAGCGTTGGCGGGGACAGTTTATCCTACGAGCAGTACTTC. It is translated as CSVGGDSLSYEQYF.

The J gene is TRBJ1-5, the V gene TRBV20-1; TRBD1 matches 10 bases. This CDR3 has 15 amino acids. The germline V gene encodes CDR1 DFQATT and CDR2 SNEGSKA (reference sequence). Trimming at V came to 3 bases and at J to 3 bases, leaving 5 bases not matched to a gene. This chain's CDR3 is CSASRGQGINQPQHF. The CDR3 nucleotides read TGCAGTGCTAGCCGGGGACAGGGGATCAATCAGCCCCAGCATTTT.

This clonotype was detected only a few times. The gene calls are TRBV5-1 and TRBJ2-7, with TRBD2 matching 7 bases. Germline assignment: CDR1 SGHRS and CDR2 YFSETQ. The junction had 5 bases not matched to a gene; V was cut back by 0 bases and J by 2 bases. The CDR3 spans 15 residues. The CDR3 region has the DNA TGCGCCAGCAGCTTGGAGTCGGGAGGTGCCTACGAGCAGTACTTC. As protein: CASSLESGGAYEQYF. The full variable domain, with the rest looked up from reference TRBV5-1 and TRBJ2-7, is KAGVTQTPRYLIKTRGQQVTLSCSPISGHRSVSWYQQTPGQGLQFLFEYFSETQRNKGNFPGRFSGRQFSNSRSEMNVSTLELGDSALYLCASSLESGGAYEQYFGPGTRLTVT.

For this clonotype: At one end, the junction sequence differs from germline, possibly due to a read error. The chain carries TRBV12-3 or TRBV12-4 and TRBJ1-5, with a tentative D call TRBD1 (5 bases). The CDR3 spans 16 residues. The CDR3 DNA reads as TGTGCCAGCAGTTTACGTACAGGTTTCCCAAATCAGCCCCAGCCTTTT. Translating it yields CASSLRTGFPNQPQPF.

The chain employs TRBV28 and TRBJ1-2, with 9 bases identical to TRBD1. V was pared by 3 bases and J by 8 bases, with 4 bases of the junction left unmatched. Germline V lookup: CDR1 MDHEN, CDR2 SYDVKM. The CDR3 runs 13 residues. The CDR3, as DNA: TGTGCCAGCAGTTTGTACAGGGGGCAAGGCTACACCTTC. Protein: CASSLYRGQGYTF.

This clonotype was seen a handful of times. The chain links TRBV27 to TRBJ2-1; 10 bases are shared with TRBD2. Germline-derived CDR1 and CDR2 are MNHEY and SMNVEV (reference sequence). The CDR3 extends over 17 amino acids. V lost 3 bases and J lost 7; bases outside the gene matches: 12. CDR3 amino acids: CASSLADSSGSGNEQFF. DNA of the CDR3: TGTGCCAGCAGTTTGGCGGATTCTAGCGGGAGTGGGAATGAGCAGTTCTTC.

The chain carries TRBV2 and TRBJ2-1; 9 nucleotides agree with TRBD2. With 0 bases clipped from V and 4 bases from J, the junction kept 7 bases outside the gene matches. Germline CDR1 and CDR2: SNHLY and FYNNEI. The CDR3 loop spans 17 amino acids. The CDR3 protein is CASSEALLAGKYNEQFF. CDR3 in DNA: TGTGCCAGCAGTGAAGCCCTACTAGCGGGCAAATACAATGAGCAGTTCTTC.

The V call is TRBV5-1, the J call TRBJ2-3; TRBD2 agrees at 10 bases. The CDR3 has 15 amino acids. CDR1 is SGHRS, CDR2 YFSETQ, per germline. J lost 5 bases, V lost 4 bases, and 7 bases had no gene match. As DNA, the CDR3 is TGCGCCAGCAGCCCCCTAGCGGGAGTGCAAGATACGCAGTATTTT. Its translation: CASSPLAGVQDTQYF.

This chain uses TRBV20-1 with TRBJ2-7; D is uncertain. Per the germline V gene, CDR1 is DFQATT and CDR2 is SNEGSKA (reference sequence). Trimming cost V 5 bases and J 7 bases, with 18 bases left between them. The CDR3 covers 13 residues. CDR3 region: CSADLYSYNEQYF. CDR3 DNA: TGCAGTGCTGACTTGTACTCCTACAATGAGCAGTACTTC.